This passage covers 4 T cell receptor beta chains from one sample sequenced in a study of T cell repertoires in cytomegalovirus infection. Their antigens are not known. A single record per CDR3 protein comes from TCRdb applying MiXCR to the reads. The table lists 250,000 to 400,000 distinct CDR3 sequences, 25% of them singletons. The input for sequencing was cultured PBMCs, taken from culture after CMV antigen stimulation. All receptors come from a human donor in good health (CMV status not recorded). Some clones in this sample may be carry-over from other donors' samples.

V is TRBV25-1 and J is TRBJ2-5; maybe TRBD1 (5 bases). V was trimmed by 7 bases and J by 4 bases, leaving 13 bases between them. The CDR3 spans 13 residues. From germline, CDR1 is MGHDK and CDR2 SYGVNS. Here the CDR3 reads CASMRQGVETQYF. As DNA, the CDR3 is TGTGCCAGCATGAGGCAGGGCGTAGAGACCCAGTACTTC. Based on the CDR3 plus reference TRBV25-1 and TRBJ2-5, the full variable domain is EADIYQTPRYLVIGTGKKITLECSQTMGHDKMYWYQQDPGMELHLIHYSYGVNSTEKGDLSSESTVSRIRTEHFPLTLESARPSHTSQYLCASMRQGVETQYFGPGTRLLVL.

This clonotype came up many times. The gene calls are TRBV7-2 and TRBJ2-3; D not resolved. Germline V lookup: CDR1 SGHTA, CDR2 FQGNSA. The CDR3 length is 15 residues. V dropped 5 bases and J dropped 0 bases, with 12 bases sitting between them. In DNA, the CDR3 is TGTGCCAGCAGCCAAGGTTCTATTAGCACAGATACGCAGTATTTT. Its translation is CASSQGSISTDTQYF.

This clonotype came up once. This chain links TRBV20-1 with TRBJ2-5; possibly TRBD2 for D (6 bases). Germline lookup yields CDR1 DFQATT and CDR2 SNEGSKA (reference sequence). The CDR3 length is 14 residues. The V gene lost 5 bases and the J gene lost 2 bases, with 15 bases spanning the gap. The CDR3: CSAQMAGRQETQYF. The CDR3 DNA reads TGCAGTGCTCAGATGGCGGGACGTCAAGAGACCCAGTACTTC.

This clonotype was detected a few times. The chain employs TRBV14 and TRBJ1-1, with D possibly matching TRBD1 (6 bases). Germline-derived CDR1 and CDR2 are SGHDN and FVKESK. The CDR3 has 12 amino acids. With 8 bases removed from V and 1 base from J, the gap between germline ends came to 8 bases. CDR3 sequence reads: CASGGKNTEAFF. CDR3 nucleotide sequence: TGTGCCAGCGGGGGCAAGAACACTGAAGCTTTCTTT. Full variable domain (outside the CDR3, taken from reference TRBV14 and TRBJ1-1): EAGVTQFPSHSVIEKGQTVTLRCDPISGHDNLYWYRRVMGKEIKFLLHFVKESKQDESGMPNNRFLAERTGGTYSTLKVQPAELEDSGVYFCASGGKNTEAFFGQGTRLTVV.